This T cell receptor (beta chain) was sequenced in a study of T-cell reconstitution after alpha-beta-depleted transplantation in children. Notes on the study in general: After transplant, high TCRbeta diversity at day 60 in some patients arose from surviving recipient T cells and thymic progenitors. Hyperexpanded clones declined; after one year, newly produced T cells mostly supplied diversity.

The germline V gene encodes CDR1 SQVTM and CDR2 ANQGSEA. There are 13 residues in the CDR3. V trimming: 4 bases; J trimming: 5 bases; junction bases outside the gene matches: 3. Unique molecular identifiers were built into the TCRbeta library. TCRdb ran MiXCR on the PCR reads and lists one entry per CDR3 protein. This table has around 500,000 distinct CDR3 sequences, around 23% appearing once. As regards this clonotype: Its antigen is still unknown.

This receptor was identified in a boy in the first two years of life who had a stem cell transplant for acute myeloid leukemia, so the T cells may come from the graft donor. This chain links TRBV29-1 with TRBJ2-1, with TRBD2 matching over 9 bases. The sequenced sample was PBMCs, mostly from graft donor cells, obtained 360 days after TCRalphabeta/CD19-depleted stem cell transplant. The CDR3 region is CSVGLAGNNEQFF. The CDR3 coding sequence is TGCAGCGTTGGGCTAGCGGGGAACAATGAGCAGTTCTTC.